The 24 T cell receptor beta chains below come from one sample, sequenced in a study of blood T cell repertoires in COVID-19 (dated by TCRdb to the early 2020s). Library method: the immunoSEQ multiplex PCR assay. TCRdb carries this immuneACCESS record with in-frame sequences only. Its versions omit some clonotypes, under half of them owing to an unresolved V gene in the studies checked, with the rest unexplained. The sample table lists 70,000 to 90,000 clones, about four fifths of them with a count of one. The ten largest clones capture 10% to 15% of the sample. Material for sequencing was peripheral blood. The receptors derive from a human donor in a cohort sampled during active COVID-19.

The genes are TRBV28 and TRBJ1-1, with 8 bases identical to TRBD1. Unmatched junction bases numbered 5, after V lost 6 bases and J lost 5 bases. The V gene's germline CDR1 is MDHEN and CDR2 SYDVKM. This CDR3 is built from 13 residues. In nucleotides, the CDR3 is TGTGCCAGCAGAGAAACAGGGGGGACTGAAGCTTTCTTT. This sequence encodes CASRETGGTEAFF.

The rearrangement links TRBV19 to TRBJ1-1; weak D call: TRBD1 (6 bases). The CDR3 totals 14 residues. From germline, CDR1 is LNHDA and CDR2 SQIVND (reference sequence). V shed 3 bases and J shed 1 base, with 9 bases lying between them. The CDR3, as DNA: TGTGCCAGTAGTATTCGGGGGGCGAACACTGAAGCTTTCTTT. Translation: CASSIRGANTEAFF. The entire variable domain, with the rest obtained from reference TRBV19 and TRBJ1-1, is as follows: DGGITQSPKYLFRKEGQNVTLSCEQNLNHDAMYWYRQDPGQGLRLIYYSQIVNDFQKGDIAEGYSVSREKKESFPLTVTSAQKNPTAFYLCASSIRGANTEAFFGQGTRLTVV.

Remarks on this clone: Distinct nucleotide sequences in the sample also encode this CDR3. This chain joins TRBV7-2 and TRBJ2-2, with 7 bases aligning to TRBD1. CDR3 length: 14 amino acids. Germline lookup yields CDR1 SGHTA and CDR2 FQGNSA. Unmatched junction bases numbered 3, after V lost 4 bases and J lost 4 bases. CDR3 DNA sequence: TGTGCCAGCAGCTACCGGACAGGCACCGGGGAGCTGTTTTTT. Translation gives CASSYRTGTGELFF.

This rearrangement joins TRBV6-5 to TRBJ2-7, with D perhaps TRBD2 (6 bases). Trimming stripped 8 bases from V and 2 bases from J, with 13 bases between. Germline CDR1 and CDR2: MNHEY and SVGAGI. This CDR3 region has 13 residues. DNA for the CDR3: TGTGCCAGCCGGGTAGCGGTAACCTACGAGCAGTACTTC. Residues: CASRVAVTYEQYF.

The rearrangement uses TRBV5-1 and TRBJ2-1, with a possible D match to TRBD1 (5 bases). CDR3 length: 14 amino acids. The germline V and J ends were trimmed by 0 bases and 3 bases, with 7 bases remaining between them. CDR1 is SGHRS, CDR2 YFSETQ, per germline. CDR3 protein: CASSLAQGYNEQFF. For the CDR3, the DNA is TGCGCCAGCAGCTTGGCGCAGGGCTACAATGAGCAGTTCTTC.

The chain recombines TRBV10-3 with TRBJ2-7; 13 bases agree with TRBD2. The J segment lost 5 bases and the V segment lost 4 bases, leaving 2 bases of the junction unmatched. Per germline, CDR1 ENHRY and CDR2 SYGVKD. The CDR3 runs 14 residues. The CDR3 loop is CAISVTSGRDEQYF. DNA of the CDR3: TGTGCCATCAGTGTAACTAGCGGGAGGGACGAGCAGTACTTC.

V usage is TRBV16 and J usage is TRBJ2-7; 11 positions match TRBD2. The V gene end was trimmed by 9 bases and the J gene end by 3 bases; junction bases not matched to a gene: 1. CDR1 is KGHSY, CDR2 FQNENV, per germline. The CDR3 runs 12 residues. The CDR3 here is CASSGGVYEQYF. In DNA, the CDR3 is TGTGCCAGTAGCGGGGGGGTCTACGAGCAGTACTTC. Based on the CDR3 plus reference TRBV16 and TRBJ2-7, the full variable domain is GEEVAQTPKHLVRGEGQKAKLYCAPIKGHSYVFWYQQVLKNEFKFLISFQNENVFDETGMPKERFSAKCLPNSPCSLEIQATKLEDSAVYFCASSGGVYEQYFGPGTRLTVT.

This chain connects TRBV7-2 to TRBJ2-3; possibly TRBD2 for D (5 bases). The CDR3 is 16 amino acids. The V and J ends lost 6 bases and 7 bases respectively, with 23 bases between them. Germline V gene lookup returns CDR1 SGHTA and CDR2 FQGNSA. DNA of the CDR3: TGTGCCAGCAGGCCTAAGTTTGGGAGCCTTACGAATACGCAGTATTTT. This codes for CASRPKFGSLTNTQYF. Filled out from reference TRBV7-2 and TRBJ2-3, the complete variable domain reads GAGVSQSPSNKVTEKGKDVELRCDPISGHTALYWYRQSLGQGLEFLIYFQGNSAPDKSGLPSDRFSAERTGGSVSTLTIQRTQQEDSAVYLCASRPKFGSLTNTQYFGPGTRLTVL.

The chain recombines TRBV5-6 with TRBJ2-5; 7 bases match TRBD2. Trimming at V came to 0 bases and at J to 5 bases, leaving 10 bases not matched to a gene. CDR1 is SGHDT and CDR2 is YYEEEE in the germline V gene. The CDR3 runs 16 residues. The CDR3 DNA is TGTGCCAGCAGCTTGGACGAGGGAGGGAAAGTGGAGACCCAGTACTTC. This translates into CASSLDEGGKVETQYF.

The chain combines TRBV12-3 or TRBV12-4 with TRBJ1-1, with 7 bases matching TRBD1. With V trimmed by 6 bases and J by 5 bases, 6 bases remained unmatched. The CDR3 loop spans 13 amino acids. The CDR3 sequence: CASRYSGGTEAFF. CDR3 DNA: TGTGCCAGCAGATACTCAGGGGGGACTGAAGCTTTCTTT.

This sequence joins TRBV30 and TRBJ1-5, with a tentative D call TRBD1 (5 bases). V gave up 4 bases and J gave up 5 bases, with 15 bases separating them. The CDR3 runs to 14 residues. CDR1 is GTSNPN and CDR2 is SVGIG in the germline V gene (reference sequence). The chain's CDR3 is CAWIARAPDQPQHF. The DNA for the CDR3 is TGTGCCTGGATCGCCAGGGCTCCCGATCAGCCCCAGCATTTT.

The CDR3 reads CASSTTSQPQHF. The CDR3 DNA sequence: TGTGCCAGCTCAACAACCTCTCAGCCCCAGCATTTT. The chain employs TRBV18 and TRBJ1-5; D unclear. Between the trimmed V and J ends, which lost 5 bases and 6 bases, there was a span of 8 bases. CDR1 is KGHSH and CDR2 is LQKENI in the germline V gene. The CDR3 runs 12 residues.

The CDR3 loop reads CASSEGAGVEQYF. As DNA, the CDR3 is TGTGCCAGCAGTGAAGGGGCGGGCGTTGAGCAGTACTTC. The chain has TRBV2 and TRBJ2-7, with D perhaps TRBD2 (5 bases). The V end lost 1 base, the J end lost 7 bases, and 11 bases lay between the germline ends. The CDR3 has 13 residues. CDR1 and CDR2 (germline): SNHLY, FYNNEI.

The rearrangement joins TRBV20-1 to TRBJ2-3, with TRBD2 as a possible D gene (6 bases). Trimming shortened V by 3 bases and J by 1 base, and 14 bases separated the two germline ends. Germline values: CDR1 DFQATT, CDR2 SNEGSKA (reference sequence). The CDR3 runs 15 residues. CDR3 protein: CSASPRGARTDTQYF. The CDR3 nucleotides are TGCAGTGCTAGTCCTCGCGGGGCCCGCACAGATACGCAGTATTTT.

This chain's CDR3 is CASSSRDRGRGEQFF. The CDR3 DNA sequence: TGTGCCAGCAGTAGCCGGGACAGGGGGCGAGGTGAGCAGTTCTTC. The chain employs TRBV6-5 and TRBJ2-1; 12 positions match TRBD1. The CDR3 covers 15 residues. Germline V lookup: CDR1 MNHEY, CDR2 SVGAGI. V gave up 5 bases and J gave up 9 bases; unmatched junction bases: 8.

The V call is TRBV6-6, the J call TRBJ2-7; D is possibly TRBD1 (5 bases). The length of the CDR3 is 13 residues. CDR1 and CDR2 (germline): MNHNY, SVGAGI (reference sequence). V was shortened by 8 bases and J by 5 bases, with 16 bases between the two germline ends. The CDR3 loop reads CASGTGNYDEQYF. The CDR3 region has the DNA TGTGCCAGCGGTACAGGTAATTATGACGAGCAGTACTTC.

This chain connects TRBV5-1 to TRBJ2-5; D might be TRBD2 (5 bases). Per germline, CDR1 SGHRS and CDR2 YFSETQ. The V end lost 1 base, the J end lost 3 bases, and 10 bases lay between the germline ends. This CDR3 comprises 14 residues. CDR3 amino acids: CASSLITSKETQYF. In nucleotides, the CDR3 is TGCGCCAGCAGCTTGATCACTAGTAAAGAGACCCAGTACTTC.

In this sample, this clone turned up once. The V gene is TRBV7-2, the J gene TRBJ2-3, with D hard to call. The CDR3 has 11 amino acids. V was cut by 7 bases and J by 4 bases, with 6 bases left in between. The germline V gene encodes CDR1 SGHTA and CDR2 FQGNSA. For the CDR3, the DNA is TGTGCCAGCACCTCGTCAGATACGCAGTATTTT. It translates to CASTSSDTQYF.

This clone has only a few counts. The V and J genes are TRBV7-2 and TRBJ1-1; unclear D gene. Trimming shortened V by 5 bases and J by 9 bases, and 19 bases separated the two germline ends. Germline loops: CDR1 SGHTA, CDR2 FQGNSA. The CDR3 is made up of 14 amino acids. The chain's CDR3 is CASSLDEDFVQAFF. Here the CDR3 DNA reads TGTGCCAGCAGCCTTGACGAGGATTTCGTCCAAGCTTTCTTT.

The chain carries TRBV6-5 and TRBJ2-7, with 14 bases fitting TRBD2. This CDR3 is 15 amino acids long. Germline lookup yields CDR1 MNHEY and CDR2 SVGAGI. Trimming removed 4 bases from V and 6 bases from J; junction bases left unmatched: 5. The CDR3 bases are TGTGCCAGCAGTTCCGGGACTAGCGGGAGTGGCGAGCAGTACTTC. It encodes CASSSGTSGSGEQYF.

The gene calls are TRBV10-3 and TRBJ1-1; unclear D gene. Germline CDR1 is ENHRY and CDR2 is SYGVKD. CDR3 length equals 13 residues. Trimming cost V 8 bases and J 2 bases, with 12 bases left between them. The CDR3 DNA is TGTGCCATCTCCGAAGCGGTTAACACTGAAGCTTTCTTT. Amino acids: CAISEAVNTEAFF.

CDR3: CASSSAGGGEETQYF. As DNA, the CDR3 is TGTGCCAGCAGCTCAGCGGGCGGGGGGGAGGAGACCCAGTACTTC. The genes are TRBV7-6 and TRBJ2-5, with 9 bases aligning to TRBD2. The CDR3 covers 15 residues. V was clipped by 4 bases and J by 5 bases; unmatched bases: 8. Germline lookup yields CDR1 SGHVS and CDR2 FNYEAQ. Looking up the rest from reference TRBV7-6 and TRBJ2-5 gives the full variable domain: GAGVSQSPRYKVTKRGQDVALRCDPISGHVSLYWYRQALGQGPEFLTYFNYEAQQDKSGLPNDRFSAERPEGSISTLTIQRTEQRDSAMYRCASSSAGGGEETQYFGPGTRLLVL.

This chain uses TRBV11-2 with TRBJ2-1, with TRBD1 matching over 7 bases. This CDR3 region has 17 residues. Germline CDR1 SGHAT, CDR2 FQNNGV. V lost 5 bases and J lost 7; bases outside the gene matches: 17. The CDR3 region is CASSANPRAGGRNEQFF. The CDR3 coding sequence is TGTGCCAGCAGCGCCAACCCCCGGGCAGGGGGACGTAATGAGCAGTTCTTC.

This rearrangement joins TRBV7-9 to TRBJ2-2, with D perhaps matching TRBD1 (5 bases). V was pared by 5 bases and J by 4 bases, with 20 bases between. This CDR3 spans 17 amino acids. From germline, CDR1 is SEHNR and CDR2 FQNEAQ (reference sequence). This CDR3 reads CASSQDPSLGRTGELFF. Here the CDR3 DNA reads TGTGCCAGCAGCCAGGACCCATCCTTGGGGCGCACCGGGGAGCTGTTTTTT.